This TCR beta chain emerged from a study of CD8 T cells in Susac syndrome. Study-level findings and limits: As the study acknowledged, the number of individuals in its TCR sequencing and HLA analysis was relatively small.

TCR beta from blood CD8+ and CD4+ T cells was sequenced. TEMRA cells were enriched by FACS, and CD4+ and CD8+ T cells were negatively isolated. Germline assignment: CDR1 SGHNT and CDR2 YYREEE (reference sequence). V was shortened by 1 base and J by 9 bases, with 8 bases between the two germline ends. The CDR3 runs to 12 residues. Reverse transcription of roughly 0.45 to 1 ug RNA used random hexamers. It was immunoSEQ multiplex PCR that amplified TCR beta CDR3 across 54 Vbeta and 13 Jbeta. TCRdb recomputed calls from the immunoSEQ multiplex PCR reads with MiXCR, one row per CDR3 protein. Counted here are fewer than 350,000 distinct CDR3 sequences, around 89% occurring once; the ten biggest clones make up around 0.18%. There are a few counts of this clonotype. Its antigen is unidentified.

This sequence joins TRBV5-4 and TRBJ2-4, with D tentatively TRBD1 (6 bases). The TCR sequence derives from a human donor with multiple sclerosis. Sequenced: CD8+ T cells from PBMCs. The CDR3 coding sequence is TGTGCCAGCAGCTTGCTAGGGGGCATTCAGTACTTC. Protein sequence: CASSLLGGIQYF.